These 30 T cell receptor beta chains originate from one sample sequenced in a study of T-cell memory formation after mild COVID-19. Using its own MiXCR run on the 5' RACE reads, TCRdb lists one record per CDR3 protein. The repertoire holds over 300,000 distinct CDR3 sequences, with 20% to 25% as singletons. The sequencing sample was made of PBMCs or a T cell subset sorted from them (not recorded which). These receptors came from a man aged 18 to 30 who had mild COVID-19 (a few samples of this study predate the infection). Cell type and time point are not known.

V usage is TRBV12-3 or TRBV12-4 and J usage is TRBJ2-5; 11 nucleotides line up with TRBD2. Losses at the gene ends were 6 bases for V and 5 bases for J; bases not matched to a gene: 5. This CDR3 is 14 amino acids long. CDR3 residues: CASRVAGGLETQYF. In DNA form, the CDR3 reads TGTGCCAGCAGGGTAGCGGGGGGGCTTGAGACCCAGTACTTC.

The V and J genes are TRBV7-2 and TRBJ1-1; the D is unclear. The CDR3 extends over 14 amino acids. The germline gives CDR1 SGHTA, CDR2 FQGNSA. The V end was cut by 2 bases, the J end by 1 base, with 8 bases between. The CDR3 coding sequence is TGTGCCAGCAGCTTAAACGGGGAGAACACTGAAGCTTTCTTT. Encoded protein: CASSLNGENTEAFF.

This clonotype came up a few times. The V call is TRBV3-1, the J call TRBJ2-1; 8 bases match TRBD2. J lost 4 bases, V lost 1 base, and 9 bases had no gene match. Germline CDR1 reads LGHDT; CDR2 reads YNNKEL (reference sequence). The CDR3 is 17 amino acids. The CDR3 is CASSQVWGGGPYNEQFF. The CDR3 coding sequence is TGTGCCAGCAGCCAAGTCTGGGGCGGGGGGCCTTACAATGAGCAGTTCTTC.

This clonotype was observed many times. V gene TRBV18 combines with J gene TRBJ2-7, with D possibly being TRBD2 (6 bases). Germline loops: CDR1 KGHSH, CDR2 LQKENI. The CDR3 extends over 13 amino acids. The V end was cut by 2 bases, the J end by 3 bases, with 8 bases between. Here the CDR3 DNA reads TGTGCCAGCTCACCAGCCGGGGGCTACGAGCAGTACGTC. Protein sequence: CASSPAGGYEQYV.

The table lists this clonotype with a few counts. The chain employs TRBV7-6 and TRBJ2-7, with 7 bases matching TRBD1. Germline trimming cut 4 bases from V and 6 bases from J; bases unmatched to any gene: 6. The CDR3 length is 13 residues. Germline V gene sequence: CDR1 SGHVS, CDR2 FNYEAQ. The CDR3 here is CASSSRTGGEQYF. The CDR3 DNA reads as TGTGCCAGCAGCTCACGGACAGGTGGCGAGCAGTACTTC.

V usage is TRBV7-8 and J usage is TRBJ1-1; the D is unclear. Germline V gives CDR1 SGHVS, CDR2 FQNEAQ. The CDR3 length is 15 residues. The V gene lost 3 bases and the J gene lost 0 bases, with 11 bases spanning the gap. CDR3 DNA: TGTGCCAGCAGCTTCGTGTTCGGCATGAACACTGAAGCTTTCTTT. Protein product: CASSFVFGMNTEAFF.

The J gene is TRBJ2-5, the V gene TRBV10-3, with 9 bases fitting TRBD1. The length of the CDR3 is 14 residues. The germline V gene has CDR1 ENHRY and CDR2 SYGVKD. With 5 bases clipped from V and 4 bases from J, the junction kept 5 bases outside the gene matches. CDR3 region: CAISRGQGLETQYF. CDR3 sequence (DNA): TGTGCCATCAGTCGAGGACAGGGGCTAGAGACCCAGTACTTC.

The chain couples TRBV6-1 to TRBJ2-5, with D unclear. Looked up from germline, CDR1 is MNHNS and CDR2 is SASEGT. The CDR3 is 13 residues long. V was cut by 6 bases and J by 4 bases, with 12 bases left in between. This CDR3 reads CASSGWTSETQYF. CDR3 nucleotides: TGTGCCAGCAGCGGTTGGACGTCAGAGACCCAGTACTTC.

V is TRBV6-6 and J is TRBJ2-1; 12 positions match TRBD2. Unmatched junction bases numbered 5, after V lost 6 bases and J lost 2 bases. The CDR3 loop spans 16 amino acids. The germline CDR1 and CDR2 sequences are MNHNY and SVGAGI (reference sequence). CDR3 DNA sequence: TGTGCCAGCAGGGGGAGACTAGCGGGGGCCTACAATGAGCAGTTCTTC. As protein: CASRGRLAGAYNEQFF.

A few counts support this clonotype. This sequence joins TRBV7-9 and TRBJ2-7; D possibly matches TRBD1 or TRBD2 (5 bases each). Trimming shortened V by 5 bases and J by 1 base, and 9 bases separated the two germline ends. CDR1 SEHNR and CDR2 FQNEAQ come from the germline V gene (reference sequence). The CDR3 is made up of 13 amino acids. CDR3 bases: TGTGCCAGCAGCCCCAGGGAGTCCTACGAGCAGTACTTC. Residues: CASSPRESYEQYF.

The gene calls are TRBV7-9 and TRBJ2-7; D is perhaps TRBD2 (6 bases). Germline V gene sequence: CDR1 SEHNR, CDR2 FQNEAQ (reference sequence). This CDR3 comprises 13 residues. Trimming cost V 3 bases and J 3 bases, with 9 bases left between them. CDR3 sequence: CASSLEGNYEQYF. The CDR3 DNA is TGTGCCAGCAGCTTGGAGGGGAACTACGAGCAGTACTTC.

J is TRBJ2-7 and V is TRBV6-2 or TRBV6-3; TRBD1 agrees at 8 bases. This CDR3 comprises 14 residues. Trimming cost V 4 bases and J 2 bases; bases outside gene matches: 4. Looked up from germline, CDR1 is MNHEY and CDR2 is SVGEGT. CDR3 sequence reads: CASSFRDRTYEQYV. In DNA, the CDR3 is TGTGCCAGCAGTTTCCGGGACAGGACCTACGAGCAGTACGTC.

The chain has TRBV6-2 or TRBV6-3 and TRBJ2-1; D possibly corresponds to TRBD1 (6 bases). CDR3 length equals 12 residues. The V and J ends lost 10 bases and 7 bases respectively, with 14 bases between them. Looked up from germline, CDR1 is MNHEY and CDR2 is SVGEGT. CDR3 DNA sequence: TGTGCCACACTCAGGGGTCTGAATGAGCAGTTCTTC. It specifies CATLRGLNEQFF.

This clonotype was found many times. The rearrangement links TRBV11-1 to TRBJ2-4, with 7 bases identical to TRBD1. Germline trimming cut 1 base from V and 6 bases from J; bases unmatched to any gene: 9. This CDR3 comprises 16 residues. CDR1 and CDR2 from the germline V gene are SGHAT and FQDESV (reference sequence). The CDR3 DNA sequence: TGTGCCAGCAGCTTAGACAGGGGTCCCATGGGAAACATTCAGTACTTC. Translating it yields CASSLDRGPMGNIQYF.

The chain couples TRBV27 to TRBJ2-7; D unresolved. Germline V gene data show CDR1 as MNHEY and CDR2 as SMNVEV (reference sequence). The V and J ends lost 0 bases and 3 bases respectively, with 18 bases between them. This CDR3 has 17 residues. DNA for the CDR3: TGTGCCAGCAGTTTATCGAACCATCTGGGCCGAATCTACGAGCAGTACTTC. Protein product: CASSLSNHLGRIYEQYF.

The chain links TRBV29-1 to TRBJ2-4; tentative D call: TRBD1 (6 bases). The CDR3 has 13 residues. Germline CDR1 reads SQVTM; CDR2 reads ANQGSEA. The V end lost 1 base, the J end lost 6 bases, and 10 bases lay between the germline ends. The CDR3 DNA is TGCAGCGTTGAAGGGGGACACTTAAACATTCAGTACTTC. Its protein is CSVEGGHLNIQYF.

This clonotype was seen a handful of times. The genes are TRBV19 and TRBJ1-1, with D perhaps matching TRBD1 (5 bases). Trimming pared 4 bases from V and 1 base from J, leaving 13 bases between. The CDR3 consists of 15 residues. Germline V gives CDR1 LNHDA, CDR2 SQIVND (reference sequence). CDR3 in amino acids: CASSNSGTANTEAFF. The DNA for the CDR3 is TGTGCCAGTAGTAACTCCGGGACGGCGAACACTGAAGCTTTCTTT.

This clonotype occurred a few times. The V call is TRBV5-1, the J call TRBJ1-2; possible D gene TRBD1, 6 bases. V lost 3 bases and J lost 2, with 11 bases in between. The CDR3 loop spans 14 amino acids. CDR1 is SGHRS and CDR2 is YFSETQ in the germline V gene. DNA of the CDR3: TGCGCCAGCAGCTCGACAGGAACCAACTATGGCTACACCTTC. This gives the protein CASSSTGTNYGYTF.

The gene calls are TRBV5-1 and TRBJ2-5; D gene uncertain. The CDR3 is 12 amino acids. In germline, CDR1 is SGHRS, CDR2 YFSETQ. V shed 7 bases and J shed 5 bases, with 12 bases lying between them. CDR3 amino acids: CASSPFRETQYF. CDR3 sequence (DNA): TGCGCCAGCTCCCCCTTTCGGGAGACCCAGTACTTC.

For the CDR3, the DNA is TGTGCCAGCAGCCTAGGAGTGAGGAACACTGAAGCTTTCTTT. Protein sequence: CASSLGVRNTEAFF. The chain recombines TRBV7-3 with TRBJ1-1; D ambiguous. The CDR3 runs 14 residues. Trimming pared 5 bases from V and 1 base from J, leaving 11 bases between. The germline V gene encodes CDR1 SGHTA and CDR2 FQGTGA.

This sequence joins TRBV7-9 and TRBJ2-5; D gene uncertain. This CDR3 contains 14 residues. CDR1 SEHNR and CDR2 FQNEAQ come from the germline V gene (reference sequence). Trimming cost V 3 bases and J 3 bases, with 11 bases left between them. CDR3 region: CASSFRLTEETQYF. The CDR3 coding sequence is TGTGCCAGCAGCTTTAGACTCACCGAAGAGACCCAGTACTTC.

The chain links TRBV6-5 to TRBJ2-6; D not certain. V lost 6 bases and J 0 bases, leaving 9 bases between the germline ends. Germline lookup yields CDR1 MNHEY and CDR2 SVGAGI. The CDR3 loop spans 15 amino acids. CDR3 DNA sequence: TGTGCCAGCAGCCCCCGACGCTCTGGGGCCAACGTCCTGACTTTC. It encodes CASSPRRSGANVLTF.

This clonotype occurred a few times. CDR3 in amino acids: CSGVGANEKLFF. As DNA, the CDR3 is TGCAGCGGAGTAGGGGCTAATGAAAAACTGTTTTTT. The chain links TRBV29-1 to TRBJ1-4; D may be TRBD1 (5 bases). The V end was cut by 7 bases, the J end by 3 bases, with 9 bases between. The CDR3 covers 12 residues. Germline CDR1 and CDR2: SQVTM and ANQGSEA.

The DNA of the CDR3 is TGCGCCAGCAGTAACGGGGATTTAGAGACCCAGTACTTC. Its protein product is CASSNGDLETQYF. This chain uses TRBV5-1 with TRBJ2-5, with a tentative D call TRBD2 (5 bases). Trimming shortened V by 5 bases and J by 4 bases, and 12 bases separated the two germline ends. There are 13 residues in the CDR3. CDR1 is SGHRS and CDR2 is YFSETQ in the germline V gene.

This clonotype came up many times. The gene calls are TRBV2 and TRBJ2-2; no clear D. The CDR3 has 13 amino acids. Germline V CDR1 and CDR2: SNHLY, FYNNEI. Trimming stripped 2 bases from V and 2 bases from J, with 3 bases between. This chain's CDR3 is CASSESNTGELFF. In nucleotides, the CDR3 is TGTGCCAGCAGTGAAAGCAACACCGGGGAGCTGTTTTTT.

The chain employs TRBV20-1 and TRBJ2-1, with D possibly being TRBD1 or TRBD2 (5 bases each). Germline V gene data show CDR1 as DFQATT and CDR2 as SNEGSKA (reference sequence). Between the trimmed V and J ends, which lost 1 base and 9 bases, there was a span of 10 bases. The CDR3 contains 12 residues. The CDR3 reads CSARGGRLEQFF. Written as DNA, the CDR3 is TGCAGTGCTAGAGGGGGGAGACTTGAGCAGTTCTTC.

This clonotype was seen a few times. The chain couples TRBV7-9 to TRBJ1-2; no definite D call. Germline values: CDR1 SEHNR, CDR2 FQNEAQ (reference sequence). Trimming cost V 2 bases and J 4 bases, with 14 bases left between them. The CDR3 is made up of 15 amino acids. The CDR3 protein is CASSLSGASVYGYTF. CDR3 coding DNA: TGTGCCAGCAGCTTATCAGGAGCCTCGGTCTATGGCTACACCTTC.

The rearrangement joins TRBV7-6 to TRBJ2-1, with D possibly being TRBD1 (6 bases). Between the trimmed V and J ends, which lost 6 bases and 7 bases, there was a span of 22 bases. This CDR3 comprises 16 residues. The germline gives CDR1 SGHVS, CDR2 FNYEAQ. CDR3 DNA sequence: TGTGCCAGCAGGTCCGGGACATCTGCAGACGAGAATGAGCAGTTCTTC. It specifies CASRSGTSADENEQFF.

This clonotype has just a few counts. The chain uses TRBV3-1 and TRBJ2-2; D is perhaps TRBD1 (6 bases). Germline V gene data show CDR1 as LGHDT and CDR2 as YNNKEL (reference sequence). V lost 6 bases and J 2 bases, leaving 10 bases between the germline ends. CDR3 length equals 14 residues. The CDR3 bases are TGTGCCAGCAGACTCAGGGGAAACACCGGGGAGCTGTTTTTT. Translation: CASRLRGNTGELFF.

V gene TRBV15 combines with J gene TRBJ1-1; 10 nucleotides align to TRBD1. Germline CDR1 is LNHNV and CDR2 is YYDKDF (reference sequence). V dropped 4 bases and J dropped 5; count of bases not matched to a gene: 1. The CDR3 runs to 13 residues. CDR3 DNA sequence: TGTGCCACCAGCATGGACAGGGGGACTGAAGCTTTCTTT. This gives the protein CATSMDRGTEAFF.